The T cell receptor beta chain described here comes from a study of graft-versus-host responses after intestinal transplantation. Whole-study context: All recipients got anti-thymocyte globulin induction, then tacrolimus and steroids for about 3 years. Study results and limitations: The study found high graft-versus-host to host-versus-graft clonal ratios in allografts of patients with graft-donor T cell macrochimerism.

Time point indicated: postoperative day 105 after intestinal transplantation (dayNNNN = postoperative day). Graft material was processed, releasing intraepithelial and lamina propria lymphocytes. Here immunoSEQ multiplex PCR was the method, and the copy in TCRdb shows in-frame clones only, minus some. The sample yields thousands of clones, 60% to 75% seen once. In the case of this clone: Its antigen is not identified.

Germline V CDR1 and CDR2: MNHNS, SASEGT. The CDR3 consists of 16 residues. V was clipped by 2 bases and J by 6 bases; unmatched bases: 10. The clonotype was recovered from a human patient who received an intestinal transplant, so some T cells may come from the graft donor. The source material was ileum tissue, sampled 105 days after intestinal transplantation. The chain carries TRBV6-1 and TRBJ2-3; 8 bases match TRBD2. DNA for the CDR3: TGTGCCAGCAGTGAATTCGGCGGGGGGACGTCGGATACGCAGTATTTT. Translation gives CASSEFGGGTSDTQYF.